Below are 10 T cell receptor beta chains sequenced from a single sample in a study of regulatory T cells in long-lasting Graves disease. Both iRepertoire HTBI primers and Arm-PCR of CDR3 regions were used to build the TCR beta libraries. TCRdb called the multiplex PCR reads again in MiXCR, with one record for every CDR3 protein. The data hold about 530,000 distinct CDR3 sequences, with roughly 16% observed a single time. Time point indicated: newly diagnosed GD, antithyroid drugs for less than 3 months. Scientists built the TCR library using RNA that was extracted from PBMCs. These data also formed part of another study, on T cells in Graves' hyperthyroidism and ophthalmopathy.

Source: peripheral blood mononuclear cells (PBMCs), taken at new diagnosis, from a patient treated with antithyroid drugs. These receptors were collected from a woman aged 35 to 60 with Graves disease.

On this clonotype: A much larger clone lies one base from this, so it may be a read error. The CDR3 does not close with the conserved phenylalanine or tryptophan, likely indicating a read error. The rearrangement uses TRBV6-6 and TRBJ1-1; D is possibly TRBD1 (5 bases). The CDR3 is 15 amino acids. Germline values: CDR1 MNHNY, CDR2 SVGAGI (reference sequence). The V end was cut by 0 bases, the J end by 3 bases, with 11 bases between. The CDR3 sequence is CASSYSVPGHTEAFL. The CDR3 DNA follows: TGTGCCAGCAGTTACTCGGTACCGGGGCACACTGAAGCTTTCCTT.

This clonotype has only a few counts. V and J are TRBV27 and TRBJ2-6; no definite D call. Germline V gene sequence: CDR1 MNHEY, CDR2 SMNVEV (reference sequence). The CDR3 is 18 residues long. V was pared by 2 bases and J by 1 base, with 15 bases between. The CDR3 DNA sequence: TGTGCCAGCAGTTTAATGGCAGGTCTCCATTCTGGGGCCAACGTCCTGACTTTC. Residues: CASSLMAGLHSGANVLTF.

In nucleotides, the CDR3 is TGTGCCAGCAGCTTAATAAACTCTGGAAACACCATATATTTT. This gives the protein CASSLINSGNTIYF. The chain joins TRBV7-9 to TRBJ1-3; no clear D. V was clipped by 2 bases and J by 0 bases, with 5 bases between them. Germline loops: CDR1 SEHNR, CDR2 FQNEAQ (reference sequence). The CDR3 has 14 amino acids.

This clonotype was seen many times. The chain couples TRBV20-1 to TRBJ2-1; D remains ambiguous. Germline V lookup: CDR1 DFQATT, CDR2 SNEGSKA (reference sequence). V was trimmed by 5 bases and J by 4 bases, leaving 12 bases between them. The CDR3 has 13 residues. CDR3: CSAPLYDYNEQFF. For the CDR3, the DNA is TGCAGTGCTCCGCTCTACGATTACAATGAGCAGTTCTTC.

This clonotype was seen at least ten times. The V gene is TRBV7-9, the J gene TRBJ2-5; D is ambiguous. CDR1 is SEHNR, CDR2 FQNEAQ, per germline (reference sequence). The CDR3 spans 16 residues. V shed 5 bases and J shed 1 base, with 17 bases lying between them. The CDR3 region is CASSPMSATLQETQYF. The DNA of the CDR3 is TGTGCCAGCAGCCCCATGTCCGCTACCCTCCAAGAGACCCAGTACTTC.

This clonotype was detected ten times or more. The CDR3 coding sequence is TGTGCCAGCAGCTCGACCCCGACCAATCAGCCCCAGCATTTT. Its protein product is CASSSTPTNQPQHF. J is TRBJ1-5 and V is TRBV5-5; D unresolved. The CDR3 has 14 residues. Per the germline V gene, CDR1 is SGHKS and CDR2 is YYEKEE (reference sequence). V lost 3 bases, J lost 3 bases, and 10 bases lay in between.

This CDR3 reads CASSLEGRPGYTF. CDR3 in DNA: TGTGCCAGCAGCTTGGAGGGCAGGCCAGGCTACACCTTC. V usage is TRBV5-6 and J usage is TRBJ1-2, with no clear D. Per the germline V gene, CDR1 is SGHDT and CDR2 is YYEEEE. The V and J ends lost 0 bases and 8 bases respectively, with 11 bases between them. The CDR3 contains 13 residues. Complete variable domain (other parts from reference TRBV5-6 and TRBJ1-2): DAGVTQSPTHLIKTRGQQVTLRCSPKSGHDTVSWYQQALGQGPQFIFQYYEEEERQRGNFPDRFSGHQFPNYSSELNVNALLLGDSALYLCASSLEGRPGYTFGSGTRLTVV.

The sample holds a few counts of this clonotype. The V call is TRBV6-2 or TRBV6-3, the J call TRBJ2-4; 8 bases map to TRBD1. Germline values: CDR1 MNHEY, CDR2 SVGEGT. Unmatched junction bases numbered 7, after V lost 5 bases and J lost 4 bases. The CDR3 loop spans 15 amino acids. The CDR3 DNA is TGTGCCAGCAGTGGACAGGGTTTCGCAAAAAACATTCAGTACTTC. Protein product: CASSGQGFAKNIQYF.

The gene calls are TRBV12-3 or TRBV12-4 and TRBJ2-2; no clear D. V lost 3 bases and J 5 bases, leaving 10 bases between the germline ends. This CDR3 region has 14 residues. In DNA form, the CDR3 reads TGTGCCAGCAGTTTTCGGCCATTAACCGGGGAGCTGTTTTTT. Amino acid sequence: CASSFRPLTGELFF.

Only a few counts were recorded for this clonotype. The CDR3 region is CASSGRDRGRATDTQYF. DNA for the CDR3: TGTGCCAGCAGCGGCCGGGACAGGGGGCGAGCCACAGATACGCAGTATTTT. This chain connects TRBV14 to TRBJ2-3, with 12 bases fitting TRBD1. The CDR3 runs 17 residues. Germline CDR1 SGHDN, CDR2 FVKESK. V trimming: 5 bases; J trimming: 2 bases; junction bases outside the gene matches: 8.